This T cell receptor (beta chain) was identified during a study of blood T cell repertoires in COVID-19. Study at large: There were acute and convalescent COVID-19 samples, and they came from the United States, Italy and Spain.

V gave up 0 bases and J gave up 8 bases, with 14 bases separating them. The CDR3 loop spans 15 amino acids. The V gene's germline CDR1 is SGDLS and CDR2 YYNGEE. TCRdb keeps only in-frame clones here, not all; method: immunoSEQ multiplex PCR. This table has 200,000 to 250,000 clones, roughly 84% appearing once. This clone was seen only once. The sequenced material came from PBMCs or T cells enriched from blood (not recorded which). The source of this sequence is a woman between 40 and 55 years old who had recovered from COVID-19. This rearrangement joins TRBV9 to TRBJ2-2, with D hard to call. CDR3 sequence: CASSVDPPLLGELFF. The DNA for the CDR3 is TGTGCCAGCAGCGTAGACCCCCCACTACTAGGGGAGCTGTTTTTT. Filled out from reference TRBV9 and TRBJ2-2, the complete variable domain reads DSGVTQTPKHLITATGQRVTLRCSPRSGDLSVYWYQQSLDQGLQFLIQYYNGEERAKGNILERFSAQQFPDLHSELNLSSLELGDSALYFCASSVDPPLLGELFFGEGSRLTVL.